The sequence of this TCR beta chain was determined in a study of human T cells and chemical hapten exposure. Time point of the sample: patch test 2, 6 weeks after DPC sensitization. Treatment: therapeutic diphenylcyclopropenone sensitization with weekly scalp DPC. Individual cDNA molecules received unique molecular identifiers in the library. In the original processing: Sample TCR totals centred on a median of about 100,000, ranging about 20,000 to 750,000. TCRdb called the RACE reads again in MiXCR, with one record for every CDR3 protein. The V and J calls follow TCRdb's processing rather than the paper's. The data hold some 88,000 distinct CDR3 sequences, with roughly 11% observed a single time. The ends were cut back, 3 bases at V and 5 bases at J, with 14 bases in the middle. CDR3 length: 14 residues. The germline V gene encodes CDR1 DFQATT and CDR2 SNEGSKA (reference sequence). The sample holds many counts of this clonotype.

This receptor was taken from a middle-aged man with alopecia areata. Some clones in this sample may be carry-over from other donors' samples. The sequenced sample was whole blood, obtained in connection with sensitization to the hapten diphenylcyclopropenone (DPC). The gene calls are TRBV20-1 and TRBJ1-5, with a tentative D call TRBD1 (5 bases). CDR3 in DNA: TGCAGTGCTAGGGTAGGGGCCGTCCATCAGCCCCAGCATTTT. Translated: CSARVGAVHQPQHF.